This T cell receptor (beta chain) emerged from a study of control samples from healthy donors and cancer patients. Sequencing used immunoSEQ multiplex PCR; TCRdb keeps in-frame clones, though not all of them. Here the sample spans around 50,000 clones, around 97% being singletons. With 8 bases clipped from V and 4 bases from J, the junction kept 12 bases outside the gene matches. The CDR3 spans 15 residues. The germline CDR1 and CDR2 sequences are MNHEY and SVGAGI. This clone was picked up a small number of times. The chain joins TRBV6-5 to TRBJ1-2; 8 bases line up with TRBD1. Sequenced sample: blood. This TCR was sampled from a woman aged 25 to 45 in good health. As DNA, the CDR3 is TGTGCCAGCGACGATCCGGACAGGGTGGCCTATGGCTACACCTTC. Its protein is CASDDPDRVAYGYTF.